One T cell receptor beta chain is described in this entry. Its target is not known. The record originates from a study of T cells after yellow fever vaccination. The V end was cut by 5 bases, the J end by 3 bases, with 12 bases between. Germline-derived CDR1 and CDR2 are SGHTA and FQGTGA. The CDR3 runs to 14 residues. Study conclusions and caveats: Bulk-population clonotypes that are abundant could appear as contaminants in FACS-sorted repertoires. Most primary-vaccination clones recurred post-booster (approximately 95% CD4, 88% CD8).

MiXCR was run by TCRdb on the 5' RACE reads, yielding one entry per CDR3 protein. The profile shows under 550,000 distinct CDR3 sequences, just over 20% of them singletons. The sequence was collected from a man aged 18 to 30 who received the YFV17D yellow fever vaccine. This chain links TRBV7-3 with TRBJ2-3, with D perhaps matching TRBD2 (6 bases). Specimen: PBMCs, collected 21 days after the first yellow fever vaccination. The CDR3 DNA reads as TGTGCCAGCAGCGATACGGGGGTTACAGATACGCAGTATTTT. It translates to CASSDTGVTDTQYF.